This T cell receptor beta chain was sequenced in a study of beta chain features in type 1 diabetes. The study, taken as a whole, reports: Type 1 diabetes patients showed a moderate but significant shortening of TCRB CDR3s in all four CD4+ subsets.

The V and J ends lost 2 bases and 7 bases, in that order; junction bases with no gene match: 11. CDR1 and CDR2 from the germline V gene are GTSNPN and SVGIG (reference sequence). CDR3 length equals 15 residues. Isolated RNA was reverse transcribed in full, so expressed TCRB transcripts were sequenced. The table came from immunoSEQ multiplex PCR; TCRdb's copy has only in-frame clones and leaves some out. The table has 680,000 or so clones, 13% seen once; the top ten hold 0.02% to 0.025%. This clone was seen more than once but under ten times. Its specificity is unknown. The sample consisted of naive CD4+ T cells from blood. The chain has TRBV30 and TRBJ1-5; the match to TRBD1 covers 7 bases. This receptor was taken from a man aged 18 to 29 with type 1 diabetes. CDR3 sequence reads: CAWSPPTGVGQPQHF. In DNA form, the CDR3 reads TGTGCCTGGAGTCCTCCAACAGGGGTTGGGCAGCCCCAGCATTTT.